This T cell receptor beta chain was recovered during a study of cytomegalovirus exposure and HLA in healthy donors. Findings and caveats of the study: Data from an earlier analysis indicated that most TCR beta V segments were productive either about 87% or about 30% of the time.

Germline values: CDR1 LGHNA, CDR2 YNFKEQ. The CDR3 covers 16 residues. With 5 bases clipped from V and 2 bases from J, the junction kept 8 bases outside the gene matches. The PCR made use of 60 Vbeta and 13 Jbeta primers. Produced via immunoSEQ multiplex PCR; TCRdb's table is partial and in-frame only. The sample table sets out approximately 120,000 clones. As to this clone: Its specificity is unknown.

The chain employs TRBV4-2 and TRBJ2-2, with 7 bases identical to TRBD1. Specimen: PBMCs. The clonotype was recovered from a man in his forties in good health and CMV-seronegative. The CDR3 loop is CASSSRQGPNTGELFF. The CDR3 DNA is TGTGCCAGCAGCTCGCGACAGGGCCCAAACACCGGGGAGCTGTTTTTT.